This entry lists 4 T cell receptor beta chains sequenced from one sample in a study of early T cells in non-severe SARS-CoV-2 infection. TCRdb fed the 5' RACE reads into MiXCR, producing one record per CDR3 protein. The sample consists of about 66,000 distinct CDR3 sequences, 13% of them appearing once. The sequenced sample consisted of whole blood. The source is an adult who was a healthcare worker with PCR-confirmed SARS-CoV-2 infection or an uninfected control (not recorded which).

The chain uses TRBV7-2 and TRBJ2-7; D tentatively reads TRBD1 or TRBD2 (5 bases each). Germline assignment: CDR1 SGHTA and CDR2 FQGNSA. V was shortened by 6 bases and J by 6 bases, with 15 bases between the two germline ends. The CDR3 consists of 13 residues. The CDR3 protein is CASSSSVRGEQYF. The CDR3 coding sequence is TGTGCCAGCAGTTCGAGCGTGAGGGGCGAGCAGTACTTC.

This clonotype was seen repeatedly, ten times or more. CDR3 sequence: CASSPPPGRGNQPQHF. For the CDR3, the DNA is TGTGCCAGCAGCCCCCCCCCCGGTCGGGGCAATCAGCCCCAGCATTTT. The chain is built from TRBV7-2 and TRBJ1-5; D remains unclear. V was trimmed by 5 bases and J by 2 bases, leaving 16 bases between them. The CDR3 is 16 residues long. The V gene's germline CDR1 is SGHTA and CDR2 FQGNSA.

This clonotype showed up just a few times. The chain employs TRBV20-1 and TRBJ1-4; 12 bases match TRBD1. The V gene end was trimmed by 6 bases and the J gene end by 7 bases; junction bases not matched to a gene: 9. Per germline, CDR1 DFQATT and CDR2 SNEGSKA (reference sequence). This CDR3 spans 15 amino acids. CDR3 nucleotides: TGCAGTGCAAAGGGACAGGGGGCGTGGATTGAAAAACTGTTTTTT. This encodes CSAKGQGAWIEKLFF.

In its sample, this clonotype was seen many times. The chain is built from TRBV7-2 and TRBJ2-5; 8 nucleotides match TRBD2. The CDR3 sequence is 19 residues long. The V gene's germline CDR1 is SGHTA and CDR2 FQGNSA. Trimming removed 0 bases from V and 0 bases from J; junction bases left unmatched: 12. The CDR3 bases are TGTGCCAGCAGCTTAGCTGGTGGACTAGCCTTCTCTTACCAAGAGACCCAGTACTTC. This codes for CASSLAGGLAFSYQETQYF.